The subject of this entry is one T cell receptor (beta chain). What it recognizes is unknown. This sample also contains other DNA sequences that code for the same CDR3. The record originates from a study of cytomegalovirus exposure and HLA in healthy donors. The PCR used 60 Vbeta and 13 Jbeta primers. Profiled with immunoSEQ multiplex PCR; TCRdb holds only in-frame clones, not every one. The sample data list more than 50,000 clones. The CDR3 totals 16 residues. In germline, CDR1 is MNHNS, CDR2 SASEGT. V lost 0 bases to trimming and J lost 4 bases, with 15 bases between them. Findings and limits, study-wide: The likely explanation for a cluster of highly shared sequence variants was sequencing artifact. Most TCR sequences were seen very rarely across donors, but some public TCRs occurred in many.

This clonotype originated in a woman in her 40s in good health and CMV-seronegative. The V gene is TRBV6-1, the J gene TRBJ1-2, with a weak D call TRBD1 (6 bases). Material for sequencing was PBMCs. The CDR3 loop reads CASSEAAGGAGYGYTF. CDR3 nucleotides: TGTGCCAGCAGTGAAGCGGCGGGGGGGGCGGGCTATGGCTACACCTTC.